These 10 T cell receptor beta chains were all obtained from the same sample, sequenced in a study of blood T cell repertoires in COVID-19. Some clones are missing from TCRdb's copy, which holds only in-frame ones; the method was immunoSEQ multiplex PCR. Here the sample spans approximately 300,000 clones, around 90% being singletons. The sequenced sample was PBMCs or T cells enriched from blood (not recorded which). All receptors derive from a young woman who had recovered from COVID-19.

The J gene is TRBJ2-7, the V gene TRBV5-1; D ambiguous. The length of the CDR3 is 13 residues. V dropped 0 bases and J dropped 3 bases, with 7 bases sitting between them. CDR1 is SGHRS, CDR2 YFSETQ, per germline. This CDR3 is CASSLGTDYEQYF. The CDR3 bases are TGCGCCAGCAGCTTGGGTACAGACTACGAGCAGTACTTC. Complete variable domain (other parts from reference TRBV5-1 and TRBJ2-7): KAGVTQTPRYLIKTRGQQVTLSCSPISGHRSVSWYQQTPGQGLQFLFEYFSETQRNKGNFPGRFSGRQFSNSRSEMNVSTLELGDSALYLCASSLGTDYEQYFGPGTRLTVT.

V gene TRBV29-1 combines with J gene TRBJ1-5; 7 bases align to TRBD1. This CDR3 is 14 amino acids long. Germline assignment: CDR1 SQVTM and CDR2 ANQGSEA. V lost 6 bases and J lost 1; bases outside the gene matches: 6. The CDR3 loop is CSVATGRSNQPQHF. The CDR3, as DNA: TGCAGCGTCGCGACAGGGAGGAGCAATCAGCCCCAGCATTTT.

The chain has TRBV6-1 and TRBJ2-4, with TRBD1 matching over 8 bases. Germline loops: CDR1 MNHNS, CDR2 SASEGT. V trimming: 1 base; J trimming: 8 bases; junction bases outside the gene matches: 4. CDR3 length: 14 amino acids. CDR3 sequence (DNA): TGTGCCAGCAGTGAAGACAGGGGGTTCGACATTCAGTACTTC. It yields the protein CASSEDRGFDIQYF.

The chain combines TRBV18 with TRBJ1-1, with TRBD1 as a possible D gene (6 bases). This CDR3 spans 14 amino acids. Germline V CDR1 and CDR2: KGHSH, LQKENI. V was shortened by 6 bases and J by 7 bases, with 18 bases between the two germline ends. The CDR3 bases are TGTGCCAGCTCCAACAGGGTCGTGGATGGTGAAGCTTTCTTT. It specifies CASSNRVVDGEAFF.

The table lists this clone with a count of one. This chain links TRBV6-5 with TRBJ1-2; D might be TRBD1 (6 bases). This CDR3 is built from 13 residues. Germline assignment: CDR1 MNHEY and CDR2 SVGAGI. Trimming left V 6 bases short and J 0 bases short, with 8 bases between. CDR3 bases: TGTGCCAGCAGAGGACAGCCTAACTATGGCTACACCTTC. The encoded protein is CASRGQPNYGYTF.

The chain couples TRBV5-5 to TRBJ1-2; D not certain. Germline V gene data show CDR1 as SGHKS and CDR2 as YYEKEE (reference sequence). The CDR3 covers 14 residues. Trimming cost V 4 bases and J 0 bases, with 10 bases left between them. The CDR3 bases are TGTGCCAGCAGCACCGAGAGCACTAACTATGGCTACACCTTC. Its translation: CASSTESTNYGYTF.

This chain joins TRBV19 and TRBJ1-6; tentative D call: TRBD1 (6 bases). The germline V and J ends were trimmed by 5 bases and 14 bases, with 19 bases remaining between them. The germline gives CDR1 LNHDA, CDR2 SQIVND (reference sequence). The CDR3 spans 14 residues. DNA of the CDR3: TGTGCCAGTAGTTCGGGCGGACCAGGGGTATCCCTCCACTTT. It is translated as CASSSGGPGVSLHF.

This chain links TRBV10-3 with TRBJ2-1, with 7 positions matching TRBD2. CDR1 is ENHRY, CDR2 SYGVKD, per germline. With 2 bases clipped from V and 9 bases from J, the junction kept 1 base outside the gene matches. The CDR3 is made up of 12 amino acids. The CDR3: CAISEREGEQFF. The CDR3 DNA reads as TGTGCCATCAGTGAGAGGGAGGGTGAGCAGTTCTTC.

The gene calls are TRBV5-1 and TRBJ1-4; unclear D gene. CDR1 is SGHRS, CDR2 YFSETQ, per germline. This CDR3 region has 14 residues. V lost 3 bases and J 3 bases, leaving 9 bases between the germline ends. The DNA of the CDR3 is TGCGCCAGCAGCTACTCCGGGGCTAATGAAAAACTGTTTTTT. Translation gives CASSYSGANEKLFF.

The CDR3 spells CAWRQGLSAFF. DNA for the CDR3: TGTGCCTGGAGACAAGGACTATCAGCTTTCTTT. The rearrangement uses TRBV30 and TRBJ1-1; D is uncertain. Germline assignment: CDR1 GTSNPN and CDR2 SVGIG (reference sequence). The CDR3 loop spans 11 amino acids. The V gene lost 3 bases and the J gene lost 10 bases, with 12 bases spanning the gap.